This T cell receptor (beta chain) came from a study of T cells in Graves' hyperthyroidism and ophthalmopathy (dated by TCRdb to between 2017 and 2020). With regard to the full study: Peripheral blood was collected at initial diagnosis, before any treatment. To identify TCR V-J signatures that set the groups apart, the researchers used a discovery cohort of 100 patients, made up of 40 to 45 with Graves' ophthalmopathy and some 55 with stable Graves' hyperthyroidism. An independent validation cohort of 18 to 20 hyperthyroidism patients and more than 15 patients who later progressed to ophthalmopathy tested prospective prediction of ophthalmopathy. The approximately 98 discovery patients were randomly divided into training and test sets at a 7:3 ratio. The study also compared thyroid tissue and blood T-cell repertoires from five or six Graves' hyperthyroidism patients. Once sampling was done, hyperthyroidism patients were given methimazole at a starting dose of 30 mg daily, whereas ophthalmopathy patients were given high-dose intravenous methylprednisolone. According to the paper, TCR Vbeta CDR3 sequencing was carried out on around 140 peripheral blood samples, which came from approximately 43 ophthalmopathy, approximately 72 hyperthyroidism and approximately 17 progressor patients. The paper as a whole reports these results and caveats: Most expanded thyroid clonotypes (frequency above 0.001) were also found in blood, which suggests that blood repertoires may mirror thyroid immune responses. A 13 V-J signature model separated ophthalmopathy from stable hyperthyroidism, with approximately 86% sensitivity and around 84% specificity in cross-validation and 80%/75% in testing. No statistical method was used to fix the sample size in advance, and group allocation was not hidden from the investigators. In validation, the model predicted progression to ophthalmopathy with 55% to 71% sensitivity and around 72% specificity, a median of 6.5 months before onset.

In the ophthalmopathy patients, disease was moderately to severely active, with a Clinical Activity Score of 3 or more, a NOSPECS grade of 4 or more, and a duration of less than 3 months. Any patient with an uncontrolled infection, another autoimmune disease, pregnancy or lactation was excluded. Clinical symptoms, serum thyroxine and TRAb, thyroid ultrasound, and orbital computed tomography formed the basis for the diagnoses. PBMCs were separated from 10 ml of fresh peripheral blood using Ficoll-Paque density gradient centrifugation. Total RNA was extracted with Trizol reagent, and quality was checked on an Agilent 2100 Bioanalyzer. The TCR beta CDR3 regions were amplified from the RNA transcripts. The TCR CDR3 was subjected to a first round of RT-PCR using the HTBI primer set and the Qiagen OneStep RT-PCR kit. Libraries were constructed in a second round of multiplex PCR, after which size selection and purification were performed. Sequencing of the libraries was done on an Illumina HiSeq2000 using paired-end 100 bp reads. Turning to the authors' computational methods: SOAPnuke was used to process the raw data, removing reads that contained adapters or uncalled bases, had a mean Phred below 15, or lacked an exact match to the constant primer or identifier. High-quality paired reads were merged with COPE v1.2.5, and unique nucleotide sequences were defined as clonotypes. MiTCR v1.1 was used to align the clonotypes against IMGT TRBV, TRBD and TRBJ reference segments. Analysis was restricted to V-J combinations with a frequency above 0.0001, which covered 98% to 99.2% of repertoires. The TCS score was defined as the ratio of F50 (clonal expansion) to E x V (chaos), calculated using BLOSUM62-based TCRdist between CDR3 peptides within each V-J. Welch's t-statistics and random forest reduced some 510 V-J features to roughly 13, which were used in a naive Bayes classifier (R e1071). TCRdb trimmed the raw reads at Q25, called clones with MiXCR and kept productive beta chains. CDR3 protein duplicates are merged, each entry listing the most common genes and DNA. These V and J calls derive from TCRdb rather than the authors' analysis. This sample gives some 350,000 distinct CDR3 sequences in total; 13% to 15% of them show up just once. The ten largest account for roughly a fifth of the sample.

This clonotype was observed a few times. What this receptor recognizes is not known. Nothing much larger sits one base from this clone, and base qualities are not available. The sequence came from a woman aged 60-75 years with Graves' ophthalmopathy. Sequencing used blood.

The DNA reads TGCAGTGCTAGGTCAGGGACGTTAGGTGCCGAGCAGTACTTC. The resulting protein is CSARSGTLGAEQYF. The chain was built from TRBV20-1 and TRBJ2-7, with the D call tentatively TRBD1 or TRBD2, each fitting 5 bases. CDR3 length: 14 amino acids, cysteine to phenylalanine. Of all the DNA, just the CDR3 is kept, 42 bases in frame from base 1. V is reduced by 3 bases and J by 6 bases, leaving a spacing of 18 bases between them. From the germline V gene (reference sequence), CDR1 is DFQATT and CDR2 is SNEGSKA.